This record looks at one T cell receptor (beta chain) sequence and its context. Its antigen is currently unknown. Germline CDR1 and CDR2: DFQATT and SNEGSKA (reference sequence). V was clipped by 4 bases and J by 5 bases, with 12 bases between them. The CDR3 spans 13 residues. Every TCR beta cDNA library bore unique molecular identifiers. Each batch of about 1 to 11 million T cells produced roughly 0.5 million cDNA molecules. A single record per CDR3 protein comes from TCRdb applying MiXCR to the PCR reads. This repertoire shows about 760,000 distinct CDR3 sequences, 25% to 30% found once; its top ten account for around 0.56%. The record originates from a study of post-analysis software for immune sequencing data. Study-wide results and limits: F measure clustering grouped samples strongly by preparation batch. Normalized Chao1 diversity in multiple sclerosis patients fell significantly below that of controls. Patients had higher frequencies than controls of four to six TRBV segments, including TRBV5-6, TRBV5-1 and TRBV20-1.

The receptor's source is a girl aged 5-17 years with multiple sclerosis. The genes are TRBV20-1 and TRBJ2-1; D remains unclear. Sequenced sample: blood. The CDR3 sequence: CSATRNTNNEQFF. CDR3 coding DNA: TGCAGTGCTACGAGGAATACCAACAATGAGCAGTTCTTC.